The sequence of this T cell receptor (beta chain) was determined in a study of blood T cell repertoires in COVID-19. Overall study: COVID-19 samples collected from the United States, Italy and Spain covered acute and convalescent phases.

Sequencing used immunoSEQ multiplex PCR; TCRdb keeps in-frame clones, though not all of them. Seen here are some 250,000 clones, approximately 83% observed once, and the top ten hold about 3%. The sequenced material came from peripheral blood. The TCR sequence derives from a woman in her thirties who had recovered from COVID-19.

The CDR3, as DNA: TGTGCCAGCAGCCCCCGGGACAGGGGGCAGAGGGAGCAGTACTTC. Amino acids: CASSPRDRGQREQYF. The rearrangement joins TRBV7-2 to TRBJ2-7; the match to TRBD1 covers 12 bases. The CDR3 is 15 residues long. Germline lookup yields CDR1 SGHTA and CDR2 FQGNSA. Germline trimming cut 5 bases from V and 7 bases from J; bases unmatched to any gene: 9.